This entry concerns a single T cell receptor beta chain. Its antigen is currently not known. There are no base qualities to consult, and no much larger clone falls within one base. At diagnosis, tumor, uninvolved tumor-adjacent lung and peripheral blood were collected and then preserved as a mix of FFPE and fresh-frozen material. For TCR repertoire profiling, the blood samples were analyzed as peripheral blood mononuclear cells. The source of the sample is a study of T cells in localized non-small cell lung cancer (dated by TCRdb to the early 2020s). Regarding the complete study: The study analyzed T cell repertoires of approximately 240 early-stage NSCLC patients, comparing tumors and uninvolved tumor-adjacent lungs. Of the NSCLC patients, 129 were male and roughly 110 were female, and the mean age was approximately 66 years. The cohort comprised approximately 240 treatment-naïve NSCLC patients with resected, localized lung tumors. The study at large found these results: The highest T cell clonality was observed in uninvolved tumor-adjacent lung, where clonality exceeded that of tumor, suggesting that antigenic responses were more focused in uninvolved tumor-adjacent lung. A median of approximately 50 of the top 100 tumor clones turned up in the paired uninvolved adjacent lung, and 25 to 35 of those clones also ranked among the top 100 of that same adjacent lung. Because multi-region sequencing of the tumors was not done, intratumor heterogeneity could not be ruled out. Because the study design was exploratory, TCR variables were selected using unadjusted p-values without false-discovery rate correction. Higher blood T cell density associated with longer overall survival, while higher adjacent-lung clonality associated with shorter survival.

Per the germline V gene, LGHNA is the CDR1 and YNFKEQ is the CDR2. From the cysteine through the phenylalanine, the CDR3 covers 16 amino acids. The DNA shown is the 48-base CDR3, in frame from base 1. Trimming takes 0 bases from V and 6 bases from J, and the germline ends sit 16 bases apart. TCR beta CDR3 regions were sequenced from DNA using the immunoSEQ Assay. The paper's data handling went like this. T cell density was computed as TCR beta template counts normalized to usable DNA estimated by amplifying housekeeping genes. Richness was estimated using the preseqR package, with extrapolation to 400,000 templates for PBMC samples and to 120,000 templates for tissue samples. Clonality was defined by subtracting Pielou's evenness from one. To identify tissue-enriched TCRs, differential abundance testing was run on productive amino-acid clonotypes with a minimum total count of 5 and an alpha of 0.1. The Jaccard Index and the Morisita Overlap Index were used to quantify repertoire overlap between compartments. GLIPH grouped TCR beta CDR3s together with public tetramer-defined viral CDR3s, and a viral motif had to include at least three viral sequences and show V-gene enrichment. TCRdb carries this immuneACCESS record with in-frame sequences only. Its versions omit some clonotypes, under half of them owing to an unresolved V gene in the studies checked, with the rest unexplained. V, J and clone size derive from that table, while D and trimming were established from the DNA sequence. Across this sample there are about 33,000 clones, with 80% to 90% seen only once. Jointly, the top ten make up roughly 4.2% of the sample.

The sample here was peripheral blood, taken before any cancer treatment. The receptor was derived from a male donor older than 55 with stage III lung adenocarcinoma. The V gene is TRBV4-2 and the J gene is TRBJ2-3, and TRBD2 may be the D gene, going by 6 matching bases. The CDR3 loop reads CASSQDHGGIRDTQYF. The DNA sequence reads TGTGCCAGCAGCCAAGATCATGGCGGGATTAGGGATACGCAGTATTTT.